This paragraph reports one TCR beta chain. Its specific antigen is unknown. No much larger clonotype is one base removed from it; base qualities were not supplied. The data originate from a study of metastatic and nonmetastatic thyroid tumors (dated by TCRdb to 2020 to 2022). With respect to the entire study: For patients with malignant and with benign thyroid disease, the researchers compared repertoires between peripheral blood samples and tumor or nodule tissue samples.

The method was PCR. Sequencing took place on an Illumina HiSeq 4000. High-throughput sequencing was used to profile the TCR beta-chain CDR3 region of each patient. In the source study's methods: CDR3 differences across clinicopathological groups were used to build a classifier for discriminating distant-metastatic papillary thyroid cancer patients. Repertoire diversity was assessed with the Shannon index, and tumor-blood repertoire similarity with the Morisita-Horn index. TCRdb cleaned the public reads at Q25 with fastp, built clones with MiXCR and kept in-frame beta chains. None of the V and J calls come from the authors' own analysis; TCRdb made them. Recorded for this sample are roughly 7,400 clones; around a fifth of them occurred a single time. The top ten clonotypes cover 9.6% of the sample. Before undergoing thyroid surgery, none of the patients had been given any kind of treatment. The study retrospectively analysed patient clinical samples collected from the early 2010s to the late 2010s using T-cell receptor beta sequencing.

What the work shows at the level of the full study, not this receptor alone: In both blood and tumor samples, malignant tumors were reported to have significantly higher TCR beta diversity than benign nodules.

The sequence was collected from a female donor with papillary thyroid cancer or a benign thyroid nodule (not recorded which). Some clones in this sample may be carry-over from other donors' samples. The sample comprised adjacent normal tissue.

For the CDR3, the sequence is CASSQSLPGSPLHF. At the DNA level, the sequence is TGCGCCAGCAGCCAATCCCTCCCCGGTTCACCCCTCCACTTT. This sequence uses TRBV4-1 and TRBJ1-6; no D gene call is confident. Counted from cysteine to phenylalanine, this CDR3 has 14 amino acids. Of the read, only the CDR3 DNA is kept; its 42 bases are in frame from base 1. The germline V gene provides CDR1 MGHRA and CDR2 YSYEKL. Relative to germline, V is 2 bases shorter and J is 9 bases shorter, with 11 bases between their ends.